The 15 T cell receptor beta chains presented below share a single source sample, sequenced in a study of cytomegalovirus exposure and HLA in healthy donors. The PCR contained 60 Vbeta and 13 Jbeta primers. TCRdb's table, derived via immunoSEQ multiplex PCR, lists solely in-frame clones and lacks some. The sample carries 150,000 or so clones, about 80% recorded once. Sequencing was carried out using PBMCs. Receptor source: a man aged 40-49 years in good health and CMV-seropositive.

This chain links TRBV6-5 with TRBJ1-2; maybe TRBD1 (5 bases). The CDR3 totals 14 residues. Germline CDR1 reads MNHEY; CDR2 reads SVGAGI. Trimming took off 2 bases at V and 6 bases at J, with 13 bases between the two ends. CDR3 sequence (DNA): TGTGCCAGCAGTTACAGCGGGACTGCGGATGGCTACACCTTC. Its protein is CASSYSGTADGYTF.

This clone was picked up one time. The CDR3 loop reads CASSQTQVHYGYTF. For the CDR3, the DNA is TGTGCCAGTAGCCAGACACAGGTGCACTATGGCTACACCTTC. V usage is TRBV19 and J usage is TRBJ1-2; perhaps TRBD1 as D (5 bases). Per the germline V gene, CDR1 is LNHDA and CDR2 is SQIVND (reference sequence). V was shortened by 6 bases and J by 3 bases, with 14 bases between the two germline ends. The CDR3 is made up of 14 amino acids.

This chain uses TRBV14 with TRBJ2-1, with a weak D call TRBD1 (5 bases). Trimming removed 5 bases at V and 4 bases at J, with 9 bases between. The germline V gene encodes CDR1 SGHDN and CDR2 FVKESK. The CDR3 covers 13 residues. For the CDR3, the DNA is TGTGCCAGCAGCAATCAGGGTTACAATGAGCAGTTCTTC. Translated: CASSNQGYNEQFF. Drawing the rest from reference TRBV14 and TRBJ2-1, the complete variable domain is EAGVTQFPSHSVIEKGQTVTLRCDPISGHDNLYWYRRVMGKEIKFLLHFVKESKQDESGMPNNRFLAERTGGTYSTLKVQPAELEDSGVYFCASSNQGYNEQFFGPGTRLTVL.

V is TRBV11-2 and J is TRBJ1-1; weak D call: TRBD1 (5 bases). Germline CDR1 is SGHAT and CDR2 is FQNNGV. The CDR3 contains 16 residues. Trimming pared 6 bases from V and 1 base from J, leaving 18 bases between. CDR3 DNA sequence: TGTGCCAGCAGTTGGGGCCGGGCTGGCTCGAACACTGAAGCTTTCTTT. This gives the protein CASSWGRAGSNTEAFF.

J is TRBJ2-6 and V is TRBV4-1; D perhaps matches TRBD2 (6 bases). This CDR3 contains 17 residues. The V gene lost 1 base and the J gene lost 14 bases, with 24 bases spanning the gap. CDR1 and CDR2 (germline): MGHRA, YSYEKL. CDR3 in amino acids: CASSQVWGKVAVGFLTF. The CDR3 DNA is TGCGCCAGCAGCCAAGTTTGGGGGAAGGTAGCGGTGGGTTTCCTGACTTTC.

The rearrangement links TRBV19 to TRBJ2-5; 13 nucleotides align to TRBD2. V lost 6 bases to trimming and J lost 4 bases; unmatched junction nucleotides: 11. CDR1 LNHDA and CDR2 SQIVND come from the germline V gene (reference sequence). CDR3 length: 17 amino acids. In nucleotides, the CDR3 is TGTGCCAGTAGAAGGACTAGCGGGAGCGGAGGGGGAGAGACCCAGTACTTC. Translating gives CASRRTSGSGGGETQYF.

The rearrangement uses TRBV29-1 and TRBJ1-1; D is uncertain. With 6 bases removed from V and 10 bases from J, the gap between germline ends came to 21 bases. The CDR3 totals 13 residues. Germline V gene lookup returns CDR1 SQVTM and CDR2 ANQGSEA. The CDR3 region has the DNA TGCAGCGTCCACCCTCGACGGGAGATGGGAGCTTTCTTT. This sequence encodes CSVHPRREMGAFF. The variable domain in full, with the rest retrieved from reference TRBV29-1 and TRBJ1-1, is SAVISQKPSRDICQRGTSLTIQCQVDSQVTMMFWYRQQPGQSLTLIATANQGSEATYESGFVIDKFPISRPNLTFSTLTVSNMSPEDSSIYLCSVHPRREMGAFFGQGTRLTVV.

The chain is built from TRBV21-1 and TRBJ1-4; TRBD1 is the table's D call, not checked against the DNA. TRBV21-1 is labeled a pseudogene. The CDR3 runs to 13 residues. CDR3 bases: TGTGCCAGCAGCAATTCAGTCAATGAAAAACTGTTTTTT. Its protein is CASSNSVNEKLFF.

The chain uses TRBV4-1 and TRBJ2-3; 7 bases align to TRBD2. The CDR3 runs 15 residues. Germline V lookup: CDR1 MGHRA, CDR2 YSYEKL. Unmatched junction bases numbered 7, after V lost 4 bases and J lost 3 bases. The CDR3 region has the DNA TGCGCCAGCAGCCCGGAGCAGGGAGGGACAGATACGCAGTATTTT. This gives the protein CASSPEQGGTDTQYF.

The chain uses TRBV2 and TRBJ2-5; 7 bases line up with TRBD1. CDR1 and CDR2 (germline): SNHLY, FYNNEI. V trimming: 5 bases; J trimming: 6 bases; junction bases outside the gene matches: 6. The CDR3 sequence is 13 residues long. The CDR3 DNA reads TGTGCCAGCAGTTTCCCGGGACAGAAGACCCAGTACTTC. Translation gives CASSFPGQKTQYF.

The chain recombines TRBV5-1 with TRBJ1-1; 8 bases fit TRBD1. Trimming cost V 0 bases and J 3 bases; bases outside gene matches: 7. This CDR3 comprises 16 residues. Germline V lookup: CDR1 SGHRS, CDR2 YFSETQ. This chain's CDR3 is CASSLGAGGRYTEAFF. The CDR3 coding sequence is TGCGCCAGCAGCTTGGGGGCAGGGGGCAGATACACTGAAGCTTTCTTT.

This clone was observed a handful of times. The chain couples TRBV21-1 to TRBJ2-5; the table calls TRBD1, which could not be checked here. TRBV21-1 is recorded as a pseudogene. The CDR3 length is 16 residues. CDR3 region: CASSKARDRRQETQYF. The CDR3 coding sequence is TGTGCCAGCAGCAAAGCCCGGGACAGAAGACAAGAGACCCAGTACTTC.

About this clone: The junction departs from germline at one end; a sequencing error may be responsible. The J gene is TRBJ2-6, the V gene TRBV2, with 7 bases fitting TRBD2. The CDR3 totals 15 residues. The germline V gene encodes CDR1 SNHLY and CDR2 FYNNEI. The CDR3 is CASSEDRSGANGLTF. As DNA, the CDR3 is TGTGCCAGCAGTGAAGACAGGAGCGGGGCCAACGGCCTGACTTTC.

This clone has only one observation. This CDR3 reads CASSLWGGQGAGEQYF. In DNA form, the CDR3 reads TGTGCCAGCAGCCTGTGGGGGGGACAGGGGGCGGGGGAGCAGTACTTC. The chain employs TRBV4-2 and TRBJ2-7, with 12 nucleotides matching TRBD1. After removal of 4 bases from V and 7 bases from J, the junction contained 11 bases not matched to a gene. The V gene's germline CDR1 is LGHNA and CDR2 YNFKEQ. The CDR3 has 16 amino acids.

The CDR3 DNA reads as TGTGCCAGCAGCCCGCGGCGGCAGGGTGGAAGCCAGCCCCAGCATTTT. Encoded protein: CASSPRRQGGSQPQHF. The chain combines TRBV7-8 with TRBJ1-5; maybe TRBD1 (5 bases). CDR1 and CDR2 from the germline V gene are SGHVS and FQNEAQ. This CDR3 has 16 residues. Trimming removed 5 bases at V and 7 bases at J, with 21 bases between.